This T cell receptor beta chain was sequenced for a study of CD8 T cells in ankylosing spondylitis. Study-level findings and limits: The clones that were linked to disease were reported to be significantly enriched in matched synovial fluid samples from ankylosing spondylitis patients. Researchers report that disease-linked clones proved CD8+ and relatively rare in peripheral blood. Prior work had noted some motif variants in reactive arthritis blood and synovial fluid. Typical of ankylosing spondylitis blood, it appeared, was a TCR beta motif of about eight highly homologous variants.

V lost 6 bases, J lost 2 bases, and 6 bases stayed unmatched. There are 14 residues in the CDR3. This clonotype was found many times. The antigen remains undetermined. By quantitative 5'-RACE with molecular barcodes, the TCR beta libraries were made. TCRdb re-called the 5' RACE reads with MiXCR, one entry per CDR3 protein. The sample gives about 540,000 distinct CDR3 sequences, roughly an eighth of which show up once; under 7.5% is in the top ten. The rearrangement uses TRBV12-3 or TRBV12-4 and TRBJ2-5, with TRBD2 matching 7 bases. The sample comprised blood, either unsorted or a sorted T cell fraction (not recorded which). This TCR derives from a male donor with ankylosing spondylitis. Written as DNA, the CDR3 is TGTGCCAGCAGGCCGGCCGGGGGGCAAGAGACCCAGTACTTC. Translating it yields CASRPAGGQETQYF.